Shown below are 16 T cell receptor beta chains from a single sample sequenced in a study of shared clonotypes between healthy human individuals. Naive CD8 isolation took CD45RO-negative cells positively selected for CCR7 and excluded terminally differentiated effector memory CD45RA+ cells. Data came from immunoSEQ multiplex PCR; TCRdb stores just in-frame clones and leaves some out. The table includes about 1,900,000 clones, about 95% detected once. Sequenced: naive CD8+ T cells sorted from blood. All receptors come from a man in his late teens or twenties in good health.

The chain joins TRBV30 to TRBJ2-3, with 10 nucleotides matching TRBD1. This CDR3 region has 14 residues. Germline-derived CDR1 and CDR2 are GTSNPN and SVGIG (reference sequence). V was pared by 5 bases and J by 3 bases, with 5 bases of the junction left unmatched. The CDR3 nucleotides read TGTGCCTGGGCCGGGACAGGGGTTACAGATACGCAGTATTTT. Translation: CAWAGTGVTDTQYF.

V is TRBV13 and J is TRBJ2-3; 7 bases align to TRBD2. V was pared by 2 bases and J by 5 bases, with 7 bases of the junction left unmatched. From germline, CDR1 is PRHDT and CDR2 FYEKMQ (reference sequence). The CDR3 has 15 residues. The CDR3 protein is CASSLWAGAKDTQYF. DNA for the CDR3: TGTGCCAGCAGCTTATGGGCGGGAGCGAAAGATACGCAGTATTTT.

V usage is TRBV11-2 and J usage is TRBJ2-7; 10 bases line up with TRBD2. CDR1 SGHAT and CDR2 FQNNGV come from the germline V gene. The CDR3 has 16 residues. With V trimmed by 5 bases and J by 3 bases, 10 bases remained unmatched. The CDR3 DNA follows: TGTGCCAGCAGCGCCCTAGCGGGAGTACATGGCTACGAGCAGTACTTC. Protein product: CASSALAGVHGYEQYF.

The J gene is TRBJ1-5, the V gene TRBV27; TRBD1 is a possible D gene (6 bases). The CDR3 length is 14 residues. Germline lookup yields CDR1 MNHEY and CDR2 SMNVEV (reference sequence). V shed 6 bases and J shed 6 bases, with 15 bases lying between them. The CDR3: CASSPGVRGQPQHF. As DNA, the CDR3 is TGTGCCAGCAGCCCCGGGGTCAGGGGTCAGCCCCAGCATTTT.

The chain carries TRBV5-6 and TRBJ2-3; weak D call: TRBD1 (6 bases). From germline, CDR1 is SGHDT and CDR2 YYEEEE. This CDR3 has 16 amino acids. V was clipped by 0 bases and J by 2 bases, with 13 bases between them. The CDR3 loop is CASSLEGQKYTDTQYF. The CDR3 DNA reads as TGTGCCAGCAGCTTGGAAGGACAGAAATACACAGATACGCAGTATTTT.

This chain connects TRBV7-6 to TRBJ1-5; TRBD1 is a possible D gene (5 bases). CDR1 and CDR2 (germline): SGHVS, FNYEAQ. Trimming cost V 5 bases and J 1 base, with 12 bases left between them. CDR3 size: 15 residues. CDR3 in amino acids: CASSAHGHSNQPQHF. The CDR3 DNA reads as TGTGCCAGCAGCGCGCACGGACACAGCAATCAGCCCCAGCATTTT. The variable domain in full, completed from reference TRBV7-6 and TRBJ1-5, reads GAGVSQSPRYKVTKRGQDVALRCDPISGHVSLYWYRQALGQGPEFLTYFNYEAQQDKSGLPNDRFSAERPEGSISTLTIQRTEQRDSAMYRCASSAHGHSNQPQHFGDGTRLSIL.

The chain employs TRBV7-9 and TRBJ1-4; D gene uncertain. The CDR3 extends over 12 amino acids. V lost 4 bases to trimming and J lost 6 bases, with 6 bases between them. CDR1 and CDR2 from the germline V gene are SEHNR and FQNEAQ (reference sequence). This CDR3 is CASSSDHEKLFF. In DNA, the CDR3 is TGTGCCAGCAGCTCAGACCATGAAAAACTGTTTTTT.

The CDR3, as DNA: TGCGCCAGCAGCTTGTTGACAGGGATACCCCCACAAGGAGAGCAGTACTTC. It specifies CASSLLTGIPPQGEQYF. This chain uses TRBV5-1 with TRBJ2-7; 7 nucleotides align to TRBD1. This CDR3 region has 17 residues. The germline V gene encodes CDR1 SGHRS and CDR2 YFSETQ. Trimming removed 1 base from V and 7 bases from J; junction bases left unmatched: 17.

V is TRBV7-6 and J is TRBJ1-3, with D unclear. Germline loops: CDR1 SGHVS, CDR2 FNYEAQ. V dropped 5 bases and J dropped 2 bases, with 19 bases sitting between them. The CDR3 totals 17 residues. In DNA, the CDR3 is TGTGCCAGCAGCCCAATGGCCCGTGAGGGCACTGGAAACACCATATATTTT. Protein: CASSPMAREGTGNTIYF.

This clone was picked up one time. The gene calls are TRBV14 and TRBJ2-7; D is undetermined. With 4 bases removed from V and 6 bases from J, the gap between germline ends came to 13 bases. The CDR3 is made up of 13 amino acids. Germline V gene sequence: CDR1 SGHDN, CDR2 FVKESK. CDR3 sequence: CASSPDGPIEQYF. Here the CDR3 DNA reads TGTGCCAGCAGCCCGGACGGGCCCATCGAGCAGTACTTC.

V and J are TRBV28 and TRBJ1-2; no reliable D call. CDR3 length equals 16 residues. The germline V gene has CDR1 MDHEN and CDR2 SYDVKM. The V and J ends lost 6 bases and 1 base respectively, with 18 bases between them. The CDR3 loop reads CASRYQAFNGNYGYTF. CDR3 bases: TGTGCCAGCAGATATCAAGCCTTTAACGGTAACTATGGCTACACCTTC.

The V and J genes are TRBV4-3 and TRBJ2-3; D call uncertain. The V end was cut by 0 bases, the J end by 0 bases, with 13 bases between. CDR1 and CDR2 from the germline V gene are LGHNA and YSLEER. This CDR3 spans 17 amino acids. The CDR3 DNA follows: TGCGCCAGCAGCCAAGATCCAAAACCCTATAGCACAGATACGCAGTATTTT. This codes for CASSQDPKPYSTDTQYF.

This chain joins TRBV9 and TRBJ2-7; D not resolved. Trimming pared 2 bases from V and 6 bases from J, leaving 9 bases between. CDR3 size: 12 residues. The V gene's germline CDR1 is SGDLS and CDR2 YYNGEE. The CDR3 sequence: CASSVGLTEQYF. The CDR3 DNA is TGTGCCAGCAGCGTTGGGCTAACCGAGCAGTACTTC. The complete variable domain, with remaining parts taken from reference TRBV9 and TRBJ2-7, reads DSGVTQTPKHLITATGQRVTLRCSPRSGDLSVYWYQQSLDQGLQFLIQYYNGEERAKGNILERFSAQQFPDLHSELNLSSLELGDSALYFCASSVGLTEQYFGPGTRLTVT.

Regarding this clone: A junction end diverges from the germline sequence, so it may reflect a read error. At the DNA level, this CDR3 is encoded by other sequences in the same sample as well. This chain links TRBV19 with TRBJ2-7; D is ambiguous. The CDR3 is 13 amino acids. The germline V gene encodes CDR1 LNHDA and CDR2 SQIVND (reference sequence). The CDR3 bases are TGTGCCAGTAGCATAGGACGGTCCTACGAGCAGTACTTC. As protein: CASSIGRSYEQYF.

This clone appeared a single time. The rearrangement links TRBV19 to TRBJ1-5; D is perhaps TRBD1 (5 bases). This CDR3 region has 14 residues. Trimming cost V 3 bases and J 3 bases, with 9 bases left between them. Germline V gene data show CDR1 as LNHDA and CDR2 as SQIVND (reference sequence). As DNA, the CDR3 is TGTGCCAGTAGTATTGTGGACAACAATCAGCCCCAGCATTTT. Translated: CASSIVDNNQPQHF.

A note on this clone: Its ends do not fully match the called genes, so a read error is possible. The chain employs TRBV6-6 and TRBJ2-7, with D possibly called TRBD1 or TRBD2 (5 bases each). In germline, CDR1 is MNHNY, CDR2 SVGAGI (reference sequence). The CDR3 runs to 13 residues. The chain's CDR3 is CASSPLGTFPSGF. The CDR3 region has the DNA TGTGCCAGCAGTCCCCTCGGGACGTTTCCCTCGGGTTTC.